This record concerns one TCR beta chain sequence. Its target is not known. The sample is drawn from a study of cytomegalovirus exposure and HLA in healthy donors. Germline V gene data show CDR1 as SGHRS and CDR2 as YFSETQ. The CDR3 is 15 amino acids. Trimming shortened V by 3 bases and J by 0 bases, and 10 bases separated the two germline ends. Study-wide points: According to an earlier analysis, most TCR beta V segments yielded productive rearrangements about 90% or about 30% of the time. One cluster of highly shared sequence variants probably arose as a sequencing artifact. One variant, a missense change in DCLRE1C, was linked in a later analysis to TCR beta V- and J-gene trimming. The number of N-insertions in an Asian-associated ancestry cluster was reportedly below the approximately 700-donor mean in a later analysis.

The PCR employed 60 Vbeta primers together with 13 Jbeta primers. Generated by immunoSEQ multiplex PCR, the TCRdb table keeps only in-frame clones and is missing some. This sample has under 200,000 clones, with approximately 77% found just once. This chain joins TRBV5-1 and TRBJ2-4; a weak D match, TRBD2 (5 bases). The TCR originated in a man aged 18 to 29 in good health and CMV-seronegative. Sequencing was done on a sample of PBMCs. In DNA, the CDR3 is TGCGCCAGCAGCTCCGGACTCCTAGCCAAAAACATTCAGTACTTC. Amino acid sequence: CASSSGLLAKNIQYF.